This T cell receptor beta chain came from a study of Ad26.COV2.S vaccination and SARS-CoV-2 variants. The V and J ends lost 6 bases and 8 bases respectively, with 14 bases between them. Germline V lookup: CDR1 KGHSH, CDR2 LQKENI. The CDR3 runs to 13 residues. Only in-frame clones appear in the TCRdb table, and some are missing; sequencing was by immunoSEQ multiplex PCR. This table holds over 110,000 clones, 86% found once. This sequence was found in a human donor who had recovered from COVID-19. The sequenced sample was peripheral blood, obtained after recovery from COVID-19. This chain links TRBV18 with TRBJ2-1; the D call may be TRBD1 or TRBD2 (7 bases each). The CDR3 loop reads CASSQSGGDEQFF. The CDR3 DNA follows: TGTGCCAGCTCTCAATCAGGGGGGGATGAGCAGTTCTTC.